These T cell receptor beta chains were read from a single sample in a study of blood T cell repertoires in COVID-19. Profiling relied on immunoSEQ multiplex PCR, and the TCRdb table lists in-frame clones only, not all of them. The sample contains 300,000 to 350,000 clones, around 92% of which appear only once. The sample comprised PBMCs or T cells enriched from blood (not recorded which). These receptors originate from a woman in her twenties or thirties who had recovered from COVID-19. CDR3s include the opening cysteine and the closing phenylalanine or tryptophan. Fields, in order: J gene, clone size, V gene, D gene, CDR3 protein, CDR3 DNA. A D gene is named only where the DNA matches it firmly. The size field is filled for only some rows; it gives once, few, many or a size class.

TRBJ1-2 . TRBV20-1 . CSASWGVYGYTF TGCAGTGCTAGTTGGGGCGTCTATGGCTACACCTTC
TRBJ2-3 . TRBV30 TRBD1 CAWGRQGAPPDTQYF TGTGCCTGGGGTCGACAGGGGGCTCCGCCAGATACGCAGTATTTT
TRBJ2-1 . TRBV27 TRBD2 CASSFQRDGVNEQFF TGTGCCAGCAGTTTTCAGCGGGATGGGGTTAATGAGCAGTTCTTC
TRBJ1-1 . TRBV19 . CASSTSTGYTEAFF TGTGCCAGTAGTACCTCAACAGGGTACACTGAAGCTTTCTTT
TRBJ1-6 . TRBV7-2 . CASSLRQVLDSPLHF TGTGCCAGCAGCTTGCGACAGGTCCTGGACTCACCCCTCCACTTT
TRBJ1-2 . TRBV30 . CAWSEDLEGYTF TGTGCCTGGAGTGAGGACTTAGAGGGCTACACCTTC
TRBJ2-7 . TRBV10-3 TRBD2 CAISGMGLAGGGNEQYF TGTGCCATCAGTGGGATGGGACTAGCGGGAGGAGGGAACGAGCAGTACTTC
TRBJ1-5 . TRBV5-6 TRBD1 CASSLGQGGQPQHF TGTGCCAGCAGCTTGGGACAGGGCGGTCAGCCCCAGCATTTT
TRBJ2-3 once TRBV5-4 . CASSPGAGGTDTQYF TGTGCCAGCAGCCCAGGGGCAGGGGGCACAGATACGCAGTATTTT
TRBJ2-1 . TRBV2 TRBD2 CASKGLAGGLNEQFF TGTGCCAGTAAAGGACTAGCGGGTGGCCTCAATGAGCAGTTCTTC
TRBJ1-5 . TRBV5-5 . CASSLGPTVVQPQHF TGTGCCAGCAGCTTGGGGCCTACAGTGGTGCAGCCCCAGCATTTT
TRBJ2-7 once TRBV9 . CASSEDTSYEQYF TGTGCCAGCAGCGAGGACACCTCCTACGAGCAGTACTTC
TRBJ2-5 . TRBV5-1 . CASSLTTRGGVYF TGCGCCAGCAGCTTGACGACTAGGGGAGGTGTGTACTTC
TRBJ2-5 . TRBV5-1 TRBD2 CASSLALAGVIYGTQYF TGCGCCAGCAGCTTGGCCCTAGCGGGAGTGATTTACGGGACCCAGTACTTC
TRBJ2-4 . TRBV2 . CASSDYRAAKNIQYF TGTGCCAGCAGTGACTACAGGGCGGCCAAAAACATTCAGTACTTC
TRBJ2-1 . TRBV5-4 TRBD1 CASSGGQGAGSGSLNEQFF TGTGCCAGCAGCGGGGGACAGGGGGCGGGTAGCGGGAGTTTGAATGAGCAGTTCTTC
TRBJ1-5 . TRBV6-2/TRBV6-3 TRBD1 CASSYLTGQGNQPQHF TGTGCCAGCAGTTACCTTACCGGACAGGGCAATCAGCCCCAGCATTTT
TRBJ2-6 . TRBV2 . CASREESGAGANVLTF TGTGCCAGCAGGGAAGAATCAGGGGCTGGGGCCAACGTCCTGACTTTC
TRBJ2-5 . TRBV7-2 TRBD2 CASSDRLAGVGETQYF TGTGCCAGCAGCGATAGATTAGCGGGAGTTGGAGAGACCCAGTACTTC
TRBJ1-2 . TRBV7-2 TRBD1 CASSLSFQGAGGYTF TGTGCCAGCAGCTTGAGCTTTCAGGGGGCGGGTGGCTACACCTTC
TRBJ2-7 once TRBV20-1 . CSASNLGRGYEQYF TGCAGTGCTAGTAATCTAGGCCGAGGGTACGAGCAGTACTTC
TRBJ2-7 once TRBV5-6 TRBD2 CASRWGLAERSSHEQYF TGTGCCAGCAGATGGGGACTAGCGGAAAGGAGTTCCCACGAGCAGTACTTC
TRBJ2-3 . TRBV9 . CASSSDDSLLGDTQYF TGTGCCAGCAGCTCAGACGACAGCCTGCTCGGAGATACGCAGTATTTT
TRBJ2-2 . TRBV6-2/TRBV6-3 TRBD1 CASSLIRDRGTGELFF TGTGCCAGCAGCCTGATCCGGGACAGGGGCACCGGGGAGCTGTTTTTT
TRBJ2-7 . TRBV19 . CASSIKEAHEQYF TGTGCCAGTAGTATTAAGGAGGCCCACGAGCAGTACTTC
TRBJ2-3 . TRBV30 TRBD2 CAGSGGFGIVYTQYF TGTGCCGGGTCGGGGGGGTTTGGTATAGTGTATACGCAGTATTTT
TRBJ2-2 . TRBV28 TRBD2 CASSFSGSTGELFF TGTGCCAGCAGTTTCAGCGGGAGCACCGGGGAGCTGTTTTTT
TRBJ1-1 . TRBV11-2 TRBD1 CASCLDRDTEAFF TGTGCCAGCTGTCTCGACAGGGACACTGAAGCTTTCTTT
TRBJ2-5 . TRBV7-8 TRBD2 CASSSLSGSPETQYF TGTGCCAGCAGCTCCCTAAGCGGGAGTCCGGAGACCCAGTACTTC
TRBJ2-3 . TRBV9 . CASSVGMRGADTQYF TGTGCCAGCAGCGTCGGGATGCGGGGTGCAGATACGCAGTATTTT
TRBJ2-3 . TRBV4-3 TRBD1 CASSQGLGQGVDTQYF TGCGCCAGCAGCCAAGGTTTGGGACAGGGAGTAGATACGCAGTATTTT
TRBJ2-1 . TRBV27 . CASSLKPGENNEQFF TGTGCCAGCAGTTTAAAACCGGGAGAGAACAATGAGCAGTTCTTC
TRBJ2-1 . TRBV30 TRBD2 CAWLPAGGDEQFF TGTGCCTGGTTGCCAGCGGGAGGTGATGAGCAGTTCTTC
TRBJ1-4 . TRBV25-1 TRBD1 CASKGTGVEKLFF TGTGCCAGCAAGGGGACAGGGGTAGAAAAACTGTTTTTT
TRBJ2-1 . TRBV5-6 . CASSLGATGNEQFF TGTGCCAGCAGCTTGGGGGCGACAGGCAATGAGCAGTTCTTC
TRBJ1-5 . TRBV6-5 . CASSSFRGGNQPQHF TGTGCCAGCAGTTCCTTCAGGGGAGGCAATCAGCCCCAGCATTTT
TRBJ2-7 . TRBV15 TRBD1 CATSRVRSGTGDTYEQYF TGTGCCACCAGCAGAGTAAGGTCCGGGACAGGGGATACCTACGAGCAGTACTTC
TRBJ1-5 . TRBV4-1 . CASSQEGRQPQHF TGCGCCAGCAGCCAAGAGGGGCGCCAGCCCCAGCATTTT
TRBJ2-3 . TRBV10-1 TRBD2 CASSGPPGLAATDTQYF TGCGCCAGCAGTGGGCCTCCAGGACTAGCGGCCACAGATACGCAGTATTTT
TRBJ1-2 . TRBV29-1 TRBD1 CSVFNTGAGPGYTF TGCAGCGTGTTCAACACAGGGGCAGGCCCTGGCTACACCTTC
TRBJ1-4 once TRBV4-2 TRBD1 CASSQGPGTGGAGEKLFF TGTGCCAGCAGCCAAGGTCCCGGGACAGGGGGCGCGGGAGAAAAACTGTTTTTT
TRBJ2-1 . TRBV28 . CASRGGNSYNEQFF TGTGCCAGCAGAGGCGGAAACTCCTACAATGAGCAGTTCTTC